Listed here is a single T cell receptor (beta chain). Its cognate antigen is unknown. The data were obtained in a study of OX40 agonist ivuxolimab in advanced cancers. Sampled blood was obtained at baseline, cycle 4 day 1, and cycle 7 day 1. Profiled with immunoSEQ multiplex PCR; TCRdb holds only in-frame clones, not every one. This table holds 65,000 to 80,000 clones, 80% to 95% found once. General observations from the study: Expanded clones were, on average, more numerous among CD8+ T cells than CD4+. CD4+ and CD8+ blood T cells expanded clonally by week 6 at 0.1 to 3.0 mg/kg.

V shed 4 bases and J shed 6 bases, with 16 bases lying between them. The CDR3 extends over 15 amino acids. Germline V CDR1 and CDR2: MNHNS, SASEGT. The material was CD4+ or CD8+ T cells sorted from blood, obtained in a trial of the OX40 agonist ivuxolimab. The chain is built from TRBV6-1 and TRBJ1-5; no definite D call. The source of this sequence is an adult with an advanced solid tumor such as melanoma, head and neck, liver or kidney cancer. The CDR3 DNA follows: TGTGCCAGCAGTGGGTCATGGGGAGCAAGTCAGCCCCAGCATTTT. Translated: CASSGSWGASQPQHF.